This TCR beta chain is from a study of T cells in Graves' hyperthyroidism and ophthalmopathy. Patients aged 18 to 65 had newly diagnosed hyperthyroidism of under 2 months' duration. Researchers amplified the TCR beta CDR3 regions from RNA transcripts. RT-PCR in the first round (using the HTBI primer set) targeted the TCR CDR3. TCRdb independently ran MiXCR on the multiplex PCR reads; one entry per CDR3 protein. The sample lists 750,000 to 900,000 distinct CDR3 sequences, approximately 40% occurring once. Broader study findings: Model predictions of ophthalmopathy came a median 6.5 months before onset. Separating ophthalmopathy from stable hyperthyroidism was achieved by a 13 V-J model.

This clonotype was observed a few times. Its antigen is still unknown. The CDR3 loop spans 12 amino acids. With 5 bases removed from V and 7 bases from J, the gap between germline ends came to 12 bases. Germline values: CDR1 PRHDT, CDR2 FYEKMQ (reference sequence). This chain uses TRBV13 with TRBJ2-7; D is tentatively TRBD1 or TRBD2 (5 bases each). Sample: blood. This clonotype was obtained from a young man with Graves' hyperthyroidism. The CDR3, as DNA: TGTGCCAGCAGCGGGGGAGTTGGGGAGCAGTACTTC. This codes for CASSGGVGEQYF.